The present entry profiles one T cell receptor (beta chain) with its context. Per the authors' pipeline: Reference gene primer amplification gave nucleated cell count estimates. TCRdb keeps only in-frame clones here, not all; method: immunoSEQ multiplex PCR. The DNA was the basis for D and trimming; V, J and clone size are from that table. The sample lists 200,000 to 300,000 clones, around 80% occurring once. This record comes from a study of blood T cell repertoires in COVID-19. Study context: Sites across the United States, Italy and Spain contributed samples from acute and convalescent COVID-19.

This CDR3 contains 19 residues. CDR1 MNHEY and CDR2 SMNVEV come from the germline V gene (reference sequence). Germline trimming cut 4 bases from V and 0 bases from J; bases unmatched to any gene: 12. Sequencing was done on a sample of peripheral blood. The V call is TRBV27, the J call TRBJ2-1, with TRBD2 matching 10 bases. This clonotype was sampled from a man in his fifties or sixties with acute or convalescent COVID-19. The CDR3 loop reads CASSSPSGSVGSSYNEQFF. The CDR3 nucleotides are TGTGCCAGCAGTTCCCCTAGCGGGAGTGTTGGTAGCTCCTACAATGAGCAGTTCTTC.